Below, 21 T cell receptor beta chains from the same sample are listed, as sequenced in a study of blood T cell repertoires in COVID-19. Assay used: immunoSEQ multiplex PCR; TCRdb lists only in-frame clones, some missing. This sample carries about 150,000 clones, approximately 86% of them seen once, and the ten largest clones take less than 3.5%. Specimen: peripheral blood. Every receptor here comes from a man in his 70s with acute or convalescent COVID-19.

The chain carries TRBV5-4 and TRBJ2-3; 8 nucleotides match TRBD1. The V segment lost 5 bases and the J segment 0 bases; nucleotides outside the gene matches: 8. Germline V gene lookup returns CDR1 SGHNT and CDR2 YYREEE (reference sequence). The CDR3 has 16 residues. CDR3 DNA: TGTGCCAGCAGTTTTTACAGGGGGTCGAGCACAGATACGCAGTATTTT. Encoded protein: CASSFYRGSSTDTQYF.

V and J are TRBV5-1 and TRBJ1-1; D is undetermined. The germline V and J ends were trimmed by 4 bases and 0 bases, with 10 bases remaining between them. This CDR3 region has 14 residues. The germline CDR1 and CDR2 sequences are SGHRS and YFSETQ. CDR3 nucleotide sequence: TGCGCCAGCAGCGTGGGGTACATGAACACTGAAGCTTTCTTT. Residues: CASSVGYMNTEAFF.

CDR3 bases: TGCGCCAGCAGCTTGGCCGGGACTCCACAAGACACTGAAGCTTTCTTT. This translates into CASSLAGTPQDTEAFF. The chain recombines TRBV5-1 with TRBJ1-1, with D possibly matching TRBD1 (5 bases). With 0 bases removed from V and 3 bases from J, the gap between germline ends came to 15 bases. The CDR3 covers 16 residues. Germline V gene sequence: CDR1 SGHRS, CDR2 YFSETQ.

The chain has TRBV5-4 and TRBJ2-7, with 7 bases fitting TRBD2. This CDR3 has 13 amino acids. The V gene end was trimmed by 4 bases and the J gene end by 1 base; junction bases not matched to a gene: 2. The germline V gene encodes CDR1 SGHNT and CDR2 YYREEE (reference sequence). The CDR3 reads CASSIAGSYEQYF. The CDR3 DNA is TGTGCCAGCAGCATAGCGGGTTCCTACGAGCAGTACTTC.

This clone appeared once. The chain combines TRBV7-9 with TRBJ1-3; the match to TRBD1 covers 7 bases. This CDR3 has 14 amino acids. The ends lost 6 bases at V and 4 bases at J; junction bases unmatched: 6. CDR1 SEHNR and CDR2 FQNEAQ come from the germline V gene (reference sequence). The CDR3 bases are TGTGCCAGCAGGGCGGGACAGTCAGGAAACACCATATATTTT. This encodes CASRAGQSGNTIYF.

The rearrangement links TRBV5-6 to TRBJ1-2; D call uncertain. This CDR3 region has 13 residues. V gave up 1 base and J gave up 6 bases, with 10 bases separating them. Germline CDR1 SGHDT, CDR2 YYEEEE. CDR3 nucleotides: TGTGCCAGCAGCTTGACGGGTATCGATGGCTACACCTTC. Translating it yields CASSLTGIDGYTF.

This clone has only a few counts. The CDR3 sequence: CASSVVKQYTEAFF. CDR3 nucleotides: TGTGCCAGCAGCGTAGTGAAGCAATACACTGAAGCTTTCTTT. V usage is TRBV9 and J usage is TRBJ1-1; no clear D gene. Germline CDR1 SGDLS, CDR2 YYNGEE. The CDR3 has 14 amino acids. Deletions cut 0 bases from V and 3 bases from J, with 9 bases between.

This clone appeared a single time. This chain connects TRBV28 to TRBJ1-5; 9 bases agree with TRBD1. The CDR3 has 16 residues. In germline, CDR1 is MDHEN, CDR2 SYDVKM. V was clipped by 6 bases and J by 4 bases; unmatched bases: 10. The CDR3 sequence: CASSLGQGERNQPQHF. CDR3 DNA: TGTGCCAGCAGCCTGGGACAGGGTGAAAGAAATCAGCCCCAGCATTTT.

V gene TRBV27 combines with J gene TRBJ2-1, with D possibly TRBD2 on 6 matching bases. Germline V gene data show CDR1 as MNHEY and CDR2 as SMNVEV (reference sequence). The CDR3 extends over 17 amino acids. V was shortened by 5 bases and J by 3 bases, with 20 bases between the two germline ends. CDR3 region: CASSPEGLMVYYNEQFF. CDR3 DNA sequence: TGTGCCAGCAGTCCTGAGGGACTCATGGTCTACTACAATGAGCAGTTCTTC.

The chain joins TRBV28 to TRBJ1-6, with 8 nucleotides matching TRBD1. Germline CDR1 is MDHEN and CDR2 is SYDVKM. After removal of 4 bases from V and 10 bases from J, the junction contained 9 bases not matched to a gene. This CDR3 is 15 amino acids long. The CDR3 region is CASSSPETGVSPLHF. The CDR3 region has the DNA TGTGCCAGCAGTTCCCCGGAGACAGGGGTGTCACCCCTCCACTTT.

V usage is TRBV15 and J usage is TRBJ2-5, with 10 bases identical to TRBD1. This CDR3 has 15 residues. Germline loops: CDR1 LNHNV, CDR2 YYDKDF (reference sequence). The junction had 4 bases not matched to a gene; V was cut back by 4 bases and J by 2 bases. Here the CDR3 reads CATSNWDRGQETQYF. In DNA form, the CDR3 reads TGTGCCACCAGCAACTGGGACAGGGGACAAGAGACCCAGTACTTC.

The CDR3 spells CASVGQGDEQYF. CDR3 nucleotides: TGTGCCTCAGTGGGTCAGGGCGACGAGCAGTACTTC. The chain links TRBV10-3 to TRBJ2-7, with D perhaps TRBD1 (5 bases). The germline CDR1 and CDR2 sequences are ENHRY and SYGVKD. The CDR3 totals 12 residues. Deletions cut 11 bases from V and 5 bases from J, with 16 bases between.

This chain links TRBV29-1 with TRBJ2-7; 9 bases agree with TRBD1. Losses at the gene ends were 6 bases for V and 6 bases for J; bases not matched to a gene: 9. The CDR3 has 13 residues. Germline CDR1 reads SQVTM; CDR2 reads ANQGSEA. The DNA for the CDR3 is TGCAGCGTGACACCGGGACAGGGCTCCGAGCAGTACTTC. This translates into CSVTPGQGSEQYF.

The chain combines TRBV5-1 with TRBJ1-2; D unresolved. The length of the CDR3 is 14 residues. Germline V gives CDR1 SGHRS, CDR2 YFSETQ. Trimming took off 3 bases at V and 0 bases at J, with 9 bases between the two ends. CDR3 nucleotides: TGCGCCAGCAGCTCGGACGGGGCTAACTATGGCTACACCTTC. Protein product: CASSSDGANYGYTF.

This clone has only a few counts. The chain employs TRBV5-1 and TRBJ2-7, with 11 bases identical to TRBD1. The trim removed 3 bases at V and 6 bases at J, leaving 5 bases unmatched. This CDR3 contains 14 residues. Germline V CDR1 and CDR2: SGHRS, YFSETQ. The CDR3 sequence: CASSSGQGAGEQYF. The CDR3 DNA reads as TGCGCCAGCAGCTCTGGACAGGGGGCGGGCGAGCAGTACTTC.

Here the CDR3 reads CATSRASGTHVGELFF. For the CDR3, the DNA is TGTGCCACCAGCAGGGCTAGCGGCACGCACGTCGGGGAGCTGTTTTTT. This rearrangement joins TRBV15 to TRBJ2-2; 7 nucleotides agree with TRBD2. The CDR3 contains 16 residues. J was trimmed by 7 bases and V by 3 bases; bases with no gene match: 11. Per the germline V gene, CDR1 is LNHNV and CDR2 is YYDKDF (reference sequence).

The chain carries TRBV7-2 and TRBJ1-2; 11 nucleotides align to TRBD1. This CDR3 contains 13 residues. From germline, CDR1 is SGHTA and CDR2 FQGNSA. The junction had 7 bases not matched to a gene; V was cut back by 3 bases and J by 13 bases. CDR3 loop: CASSLAGQGVRTF. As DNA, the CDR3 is TGTGCCAGCAGCTTGGCGGGACAGGGGGTTCGCACCTTC.

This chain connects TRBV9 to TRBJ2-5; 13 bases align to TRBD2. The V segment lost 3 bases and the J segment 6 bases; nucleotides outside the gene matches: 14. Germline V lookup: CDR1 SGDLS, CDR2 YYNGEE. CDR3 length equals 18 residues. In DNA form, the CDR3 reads TGTGCCAGCAGCGAGGGGACTAGCGGGAAAACGGACAGGCAGACCCAGTACTTC. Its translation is CASSEGTSGKTDRQTQYF.

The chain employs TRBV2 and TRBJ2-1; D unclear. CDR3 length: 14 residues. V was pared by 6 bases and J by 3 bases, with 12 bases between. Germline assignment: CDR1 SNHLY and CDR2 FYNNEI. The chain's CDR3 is CASRATENYNEQFF. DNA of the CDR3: TGTGCCAGCAGAGCAACAGAGAACTACAATGAGCAGTTCTTC.

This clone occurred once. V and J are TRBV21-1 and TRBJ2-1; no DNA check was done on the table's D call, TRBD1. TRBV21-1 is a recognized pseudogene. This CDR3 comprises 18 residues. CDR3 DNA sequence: TGTGCCAGCAGCAAAGCGCAAGGGACACCCAAAGCTGGTAATGAGCAGTTCTTC. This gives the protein CASSKAQGTPKAGNEQFF.

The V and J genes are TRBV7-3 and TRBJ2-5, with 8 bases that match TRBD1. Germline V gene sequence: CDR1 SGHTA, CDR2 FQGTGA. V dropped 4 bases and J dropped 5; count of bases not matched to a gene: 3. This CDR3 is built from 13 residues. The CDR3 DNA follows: TGTGCCAGCAGCTCAGGGGGCGGGGAGACCCAGTACTTC. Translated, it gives CASSSGGGETQYF.